These 14 T cell receptor beta chains share one sample of origin, sequenced in a study of blood T cell repertoires in COVID-19. The protocol was immunoSEQ multiplex PCR, while the TCRdb copy is restricted to in-frame clones and leaves out a portion. The profile shows about 260,000 clones, 88% of them singletons. The source material was peripheral blood. These receptor sequences come from a human donor in a cohort sampled during active COVID-19.

The V call is TRBV5-6, the J call TRBJ1-1, with D possibly matching TRBD1 (6 bases). Per the germline V gene, CDR1 is SGHDT and CDR2 is YYEEEE. Deletions cut 4 bases from V and 6 bases from J, with 10 bases between. The CDR3 contains 12 residues. CDR3 in amino acids: CASSLGHSEAFF. The CDR3 bases are TGTGCCAGCAGCCTGGGACACTCTGAAGCTTTCTTT. The variable domain in full, completed from reference TRBV5-6 and TRBJ1-1, reads DAGVTQSPTHLIKTRGQQVTLRCSPKSGHDTVSWYQQALGQGPQFIFQYYEEEERQRGNFPDRFSGHQFPNYSSELNVNALLLGDSALYLCASSLGHSEAFFGQGTRLTVV.

This rearrangement joins TRBV7-2 to TRBJ2-7, with 10 bases that match TRBD2. The CDR3 has 14 amino acids. The germline CDR1 and CDR2 sequences are SGHTA and FQGNSA. V shed 4 bases, J shed 2 bases, and the junction held 2 bases outside the gene matches. The CDR3 protein is CASSSSGGAYEQYF. CDR3 DNA sequence: TGTGCCAGCAGCTCTAGCGGGGGAGCCTACGAGCAGTACTTC.

V and J are TRBV4-2 and TRBJ2-7, with 13 positions matching TRBD2. The length of the CDR3 is 20 residues. After removal of 3 bases from V and 0 bases from J, the junction contained 14 bases not matched to a gene. Per germline, CDR1 LGHNA and CDR2 YNFKEQ. CDR3 loop: CASSHALETSGRRSSYEQYF. DNA of the CDR3: TGTGCCAGCAGCCATGCCCTGGAGACTAGCGGGAGGCGATCCTCCTACGAGCAGTACTTC.

The chain employs TRBV6-8 and TRBJ1-2; maybe TRBD1 (6 bases). CDR1 is MNHGY, CDR2 SAAAGT, per germline. Trimming cost V 8 bases and J 8 bases, with 15 bases left between them. This CDR3 contains 12 residues. This chain's CDR3 is CASEGELIGYTF. The CDR3 coding sequence is TGTGCCAGCGAGGGGGAATTGATAGGCTACACCTTC.

The chain employs TRBV7-3 and TRBJ2-3; 8 bases are a match to TRBD2. V lost 4 bases, J lost 3 bases, and 6 bases stayed unmatched. Germline CDR1 SGHTA, CDR2 FQGTGA. The CDR3 runs to 15 residues. CDR3 DNA: TGTGCCAGCAGCTCCCTAGCGGGCCCGACAGATACGCAGTATTTT. Its protein product is CASSSLAGPTDTQYF.

This clone has only one observation. V usage is TRBV6-5 and J usage is TRBJ2-5, with D perhaps matching TRBD2 (6 bases). Trimming shortened V by 7 bases and J by 5 bases, and 14 bases separated the two germline ends. The V gene's germline CDR1 is MNHEY and CDR2 SVGAGI. This CDR3 has 13 amino acids. CDR3 nucleotides: TGTGCCAGCATCAGAGCGGGTGGCGAGACCCAGTACTTC. It specifies CASIRAGGETQYF.

This chain links TRBV4-1 with TRBJ2-5; 11 bases are a match to TRBD2. V lost 1 base and J lost 10; bases outside the gene matches: 5. This CDR3 comprises 14 residues. Germline V gene lookup returns CDR1 MGHRA and CDR2 YSYEKL. CDR3 loop: CASSQGLAGLFQYF. CDR3 bases: TGCGCCAGCAGCCAAGGACTAGCGGGATTGTTCCAGTACTTC.

The rearrangement joins TRBV19 to TRBJ1-5, with TRBD1 matching over 7 bases. Germline V gene lookup returns CDR1 LNHDA and CDR2 SQIVND (reference sequence). This CDR3 is built from 15 residues. V lost 5 bases and J lost 3; bases outside the gene matches: 7. The CDR3 nucleotides read TGTGCCAGTAGTCGCCCAGGGGGGTCCAATCAGCCCCAGCATTTT. Protein: CASSRPGGSNQPQHF.

This chain uses TRBV18 with TRBJ1-5; no firm D call. This CDR3 has 12 amino acids. The germline gives CDR1 KGHSH, CDR2 LQKENI. V shed 8 bases and J shed 7 bases, with 12 bases lying between them. Here the CDR3 reads CASQEGRQPQHF. DNA for the CDR3: TGTGCCAGCCAGGAAGGGAGGCAGCCCCAGCATTTT.

The chain combines TRBV9 with TRBJ2-7, with D unclear. Germline V gene data show CDR1 as SGDLS and CDR2 as YYNGEE. Trimming took off 2 bases at V and 3 bases at J, with 9 bases between the two ends. The CDR3 has 13 amino acids. The CDR3 nucleotides read TGTGCCAGCAGCGTCAGCGCGCGCTACGAGCAGTACTTC. Residues: CASSVSARYEQYF.

V is TRBV6-5 and J is TRBJ1-5, with D perhaps TRBD1 (5 bases). This CDR3 comprises 13 residues. V was trimmed by 7 bases and J by 3 bases, leaving 10 bases between them. From germline, CDR1 is MNHEY and CDR2 SVGAGI. The CDR3 DNA is TGTGCCAGCACTTCAGGGCTCAATCAGCCCCAGCATTTT. This encodes CASTSGLNQPQHF.

J is TRBJ2-3 and V is TRBV2; weak D call: TRBD2 (6 bases). This CDR3 is 16 amino acids long. The germline gives CDR1 SNHLY, CDR2 FYNNEI. Deletions cut 3 bases from V and 1 base from J, with 14 bases between. The CDR3 sequence is CASSEGGDLRTDTQYF. The CDR3 nucleotides read TGTGCCAGCAGTGAGGGCGGGGACCTCCGCACAGATACGCAGTATTTT.

The J gene is TRBJ2-1, the V gene TRBV19; D not certain. V was trimmed by 7 bases and J by 6 bases, leaving 10 bases between them. The CDR3 covers 12 residues. Germline V gene data show CDR1 as LNHDA and CDR2 as SQIVND (reference sequence). The CDR3 region is CASIGQINEQFF. CDR3 in DNA: TGTGCCAGTATTGGGCAGATCAATGAGCAGTTCTTC. The full variable domain, rest sourced from reference TRBV19 and TRBJ2-1, is DGGITQSPKYLFRKEGQNVTLSCEQNLNHDAMYWYRQDPGQGLRLIYYSQIVNDFQKGDIAEGYSVSREKKESFPLTVTSAQKNPTAFYLCASIGQINEQFFGPGTRLTVL.

The rearrangement uses TRBV11-3 and TRBJ2-3; maybe TRBD2 (5 bases). V was shortened by 5 bases and J by 8 bases, with 14 bases between the two germline ends. The length of the CDR3 is 13 residues. Germline values: CDR1 SGHNT, CDR2 YENEEA. The CDR3 bases are TGTGCCAGCAGCCCCGGACTTCACCTTACGCAGTATTTT. Its protein product is CASSPGLHLTQYF.